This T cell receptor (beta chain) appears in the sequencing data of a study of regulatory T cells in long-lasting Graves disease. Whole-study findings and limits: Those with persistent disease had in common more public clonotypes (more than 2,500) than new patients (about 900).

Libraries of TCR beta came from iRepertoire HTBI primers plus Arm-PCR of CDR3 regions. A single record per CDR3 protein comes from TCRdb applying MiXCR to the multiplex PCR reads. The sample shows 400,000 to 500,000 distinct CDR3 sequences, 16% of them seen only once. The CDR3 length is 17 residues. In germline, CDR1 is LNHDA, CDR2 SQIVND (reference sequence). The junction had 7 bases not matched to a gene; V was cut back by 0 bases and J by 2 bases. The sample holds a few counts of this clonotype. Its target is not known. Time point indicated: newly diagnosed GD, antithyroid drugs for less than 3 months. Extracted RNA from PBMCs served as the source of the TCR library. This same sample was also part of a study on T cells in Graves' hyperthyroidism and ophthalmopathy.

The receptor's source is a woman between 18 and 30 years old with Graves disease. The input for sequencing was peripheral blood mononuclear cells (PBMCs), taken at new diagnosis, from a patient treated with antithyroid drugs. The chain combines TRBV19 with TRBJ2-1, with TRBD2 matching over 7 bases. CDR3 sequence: CASSIDLREGPYNEQFF. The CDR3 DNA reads TGTGCCAGTAGTATAGATTTGAGGGAGGGTCCCTACAATGAGCAGTTCTTC.